These T cell receptor beta chains were read from a single sample in a study of human T cells and chemical hapten exposure. TCRdb reprocessed the RACE reads via MiXCR and lists one record per CDR3 protein. The table records 100,000 or so distinct CDR3 sequences, over 9.5% of them present only once. Sequencing used whole blood, obtained in connection with sensitization to the hapten diphenylcyclopropenone (DPC). The receptors come from a man aged 35-49 years with alopecia areata. Some clones in this sample may be carry-over from other donors' samples. Each CDR3 is given with its conserved first and last residue. The D gene is left open where the match is weak. Some rows mark clone size as missing; the rest say once, few, many or name a class of expanded clone.

>many|TRBJ2-3|TRBV5-4|NA
CASSLEGFTDTQYF
TGTGCCAGCAGCTTGGAGGGCTTCACAGATACGCAGTATTTT
>few|TRBJ2-1|TRBV30|NA
CAWSRRRVPYNEQFF
TGTGCCTGGAGTCGGAGGAGGGTCCCCTACAATGAGCAGTTCTTC
>NA|TRBJ1-1|TRBV7-8|NA
CASSLGGALGTEAFF
TGTGCCAGCAGCTTAGGGGGAGCCTTAGGCACTGAAGCTTTCTTT
>NA|TRBJ2-5|TRBV9|NA
CASSTSLAKETQYF
TGTGCCAGCAGCACGTCGCTAGCGAAAGAGACCCAGTACTTC
>NA|TRBJ2-3|TRBV30|TRBD2
CAWSTGWLAGSTDTQYF
TGTGCCTGGAGTACGGGGTGGCTAGCGGGAAGCACAGATACGCAGTATTTT
>NA|TRBJ2-7|TRBV6-5|NA
CASRDSSYEQYF
TGTGCCAGCAGAGACAGCTCCTACGAGCAGTACTTC
>NA|TRBJ1-2|TRBV3-1|NA
CASSQGAKGGYTF
TGTGCCAGCAGCCAGGGGGCCAAGGGCGGCTACACCTTC
>few|TRBJ2-3|TRBV5-1|NA
CASQKAPGGDTQYF
TGCGCCAGCCAGAAGGCGCCCGGGGGAGATACGCAGTATTTT
>few|TRBJ2-6|TRBV18|NA
CASSARDQGSGANVLTF
TGTGCCAGCTCAGCGAGGGATCAGGGCTCTGGGGCCAACGTCCTGACTTTC
>NA|TRBJ1-1|TRBV12-3/TRBV12-4|NA
CASRGFYEAFF
TGTGCCAGCAGGGGTTTTTATGAAGCTTTCTTT
>few|TRBJ1-6|TRBV20-1|NA
CSAHVRVSGSSYNSPLHF
TGCAGTGCCCACGTTCGGGTGTCGGGAAGCTCCTATAATTCACCCCTCCACTTT
>few|TRBJ2-3|TRBV6-1|TRBD2
CASSAFSGRASPDTQYF
TGTGCCAGCAGTGCGTTCAGCGGGAGGGCCTCCCCAGATACGCAGTATTTT
>NA|TRBJ2-3|TRBV20-1|NA
CSATRTNPDTQYF
TGCAGTGCTACGCGGACCAACCCCGATACGCAGTATTTT
>NA|TRBJ2-5|TRBV29-1|TRBD1
CSVRQGASETQYF
TGCAGCGTCCGACAGGGGGCTAGTGAGACCCAGTACTTC
>NA|TRBJ2-3|TRBV7-3|NA
CASSSGQPEQYF
TGTGCCAGCAGCTCGGGACAACCTGAGCAGTATTTT
>many|TRBJ2-3|TRBV20-1|TRBD2
CSAGGTGTSARTDTQYF
TGCAGTGCTGGAGGGACCGGGACTAGCGCCCGCACAGATACGCAGTATTTT
>many|TRBJ2-7|TRBV4-3|NA
CASSQSLGSPATYEQYF
TGCGCCAGCAGCCAATCGCTAGGTTCGCCGGCAACCTACGAGCAGTACTTC
>NA|TRBJ2-3|TRBV7-2|NA
CASSTFIDTQYF
TGTGCCAGCAGCACCTTTATAGATACGCAGTATTTT
>NA|TRBJ2-5|TRBV6-5|NA
CASSYSRLAVQETQYF
TGTGCCAGCAGTTACTCTCGTCTAGCCGTCCAAGAGACCCAGTACTTC
>NA|TRBJ2-2|TRBV24-1|TRBD2
CATSDSTSGSNTGELFF
TGTGCCACCAGTGATTCAACTAGCGGGAGTAACACCGGGGAGCTGTTTTTT
>many|TRBJ1-2|TRBV9|NA
CASSASGALSDGYTF
TGTGCCAGCAGCGCTTCCGGGGCCCTGAGCGATGGCTACACCTTC
>NA|TRBJ2-6|TRBV10-2|TRBD2
CASRPKGGAGANVLTF
TGCGCCAGCAGGCCCAAGGGAGGGGCTGGGGCCAACGTCCTGACTTTC
>NA|TRBJ1-5|TRBV6-6|TRBD1
CASRHDRDRLNPQHF
TGTGCCAGCAGACATGACAGGGATAGGCTAAATCCCCAGCATTTT
>few|TRBJ2-5|TRBV9|TRBD2
CASSVDSGRETQYF
TGTGCCAGCAGCGTAGATAGCGGGAGAGAGACCCAGTACTTC
>many|TRBJ2-1|TRBV11-3|NA
CASSLVPDLRTDEQFF
TGTGCCAGCAGCTTAGTTCCGGACTTGCGAACCGATGAGCAGTTCTTC
>NA|TRBJ2-2|TRBV7-3|NA
CASSLRPPLPRGLSGGELFF
TGTGCCAGCAGCTTAAGGCCTCCCCTCCCTCGGGGGCTGTCTGGCGGGGAGCTGTTTTTT
>few|TRBJ1-2|TRBV25-1|NA
CASSRTGVGYYGYTF
TGTGCCAGCAGTAGAACTGGGGTAGGGTACTATGGCTACACCTTC
>few|TRBJ2-1|TRBV3-1|TRBD2
CASSLRTSANEQFF
TGTGCCAGCAGCCTTCGAACTAGCGCCAATGAGCAGTTCTTC
>many|TRBJ2-5|TRBV7-2|TRBD2
CASSLGLAGYQETQYF
TGTGCCAGCAGCTTGGGACTAGCGGGATACCAAGAGACCCAGTACTTC
>NA|TRBJ2-2|TRBV6-2/TRBV6-3|NA
CASSYRWRDPNTGELFF
TGTGCCAGCAGTTACCGGTGGCGGGACCCAAACACCGGGGAGCTGTTTTTT
>many|TRBJ1-4|TRBV19|NA
CASSPQVGTNEKLFF
TGTGCCAGTAGTCCGCAGGTTGGGACTAATGAAAAACTGTTTTTT
>many|TRBJ2-7|TRBV5-6|NA
CASSTLGGRGNEQYF
TGTGCCAGCAGCACCCTGGGGGGGCGCGGGAACGAGCAGTACTTC
>NA|TRBJ2-1|TRBV9|NA
CASSPGNEQFF
TGTGCCAGCAGCCCAGGGAATGAGCAGTTCTTC
>NA|TRBJ2-2|TRBV29-1|NA
CSVGGYDRELFF
TGCAGCGTTGGAGGGTATGACCGGGAGCTGTTTTTT
>NA|TRBJ2-2|TRBV5-1|NA
CASSYWTTNTGELFF
TGCGCCAGCAGCTATTGGACTACGAACACCGGGGAGCTGTTTTTT
>NA|TRBJ2-5|TRBV6-1|NA
CAVETVQETQYF
TGTGCCGTTGAGACAGTCCAAGAGACCCAGTACTTC
>few|TRBJ2-1|TRBV18|TRBD2
CASSPKAGISSNEQFF
TGTGCCAGCTCACCTAAAGCGGGAATAAGTTCTAATGAGCAGTTCTTC
>many|TRBJ1-5|TRBV2|NA
CASSEEIGNQPQHF
TGTGCCAGCAGTGAGGAAATTGGCAATCAGCCCCAGCATTTT
>few|TRBJ2-3|TRBV5-1|NA
CASSLIDRHTDTQYF
TGCGCCAGCAGCTTAATAGACAGGCACACAGATACGCAGTATTTT
>few|TRBJ2-1|TRBV7-2|TRBD2
CASSRGLAGNSYNEQFF
TGTGCCAGCAGCCGGGGACTAGCGGGGAACTCCTACAATGAGCAGTTCTTC
>few|TRBJ2-5|TRBV5-5|NA
CASSQTMETQYF
TGTGCCAGCAGCCAGACTATGGAGACCCAGTACTTC
>few|TRBJ2-3|TRBV18|NA
CVSSPGSGDTQYF
TGTGTCAGCTCACCAGGTTCGGGAGATACGCAGTATTTT